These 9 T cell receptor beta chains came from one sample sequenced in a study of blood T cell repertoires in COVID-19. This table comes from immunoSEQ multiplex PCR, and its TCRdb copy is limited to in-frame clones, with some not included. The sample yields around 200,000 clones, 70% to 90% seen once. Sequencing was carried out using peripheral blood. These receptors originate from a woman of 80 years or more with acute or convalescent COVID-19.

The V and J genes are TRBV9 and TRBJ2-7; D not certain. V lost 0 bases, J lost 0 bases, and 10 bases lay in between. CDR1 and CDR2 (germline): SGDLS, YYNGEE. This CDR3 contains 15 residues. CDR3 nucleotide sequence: TGTGCCAGCAGCGTAGATCCTACAGCCTCCTACGAGCAGTACTTC. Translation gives CASSVDPTASYEQYF. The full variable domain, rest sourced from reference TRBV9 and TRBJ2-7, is DSGVTQTPKHLITATGQRVTLRCSPRSGDLSVYWYQQSLDQGLQFLIQYYNGEERAKGNILERFSAQQFPDLHSELNLSSLELGDSALYFCASSVDPTASYEQYFGPGTRLTVT.

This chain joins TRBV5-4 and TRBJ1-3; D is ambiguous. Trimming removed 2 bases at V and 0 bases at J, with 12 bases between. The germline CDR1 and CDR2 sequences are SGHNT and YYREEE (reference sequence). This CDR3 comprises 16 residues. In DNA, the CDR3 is TGTGCCAGCAGCTTTGGGCAGGTCAGCTCTGGAAACACCATATATTTT. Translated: CASSFGQVSSGNTIYF.

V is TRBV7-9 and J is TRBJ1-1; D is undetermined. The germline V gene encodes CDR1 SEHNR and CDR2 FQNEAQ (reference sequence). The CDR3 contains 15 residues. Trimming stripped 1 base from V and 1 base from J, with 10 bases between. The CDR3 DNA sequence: TGTGCCAGCAGCTTAGGGTATGGCACGAACACTGAAGCTTTCTTT. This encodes CASSLGYGTNTEAFF.

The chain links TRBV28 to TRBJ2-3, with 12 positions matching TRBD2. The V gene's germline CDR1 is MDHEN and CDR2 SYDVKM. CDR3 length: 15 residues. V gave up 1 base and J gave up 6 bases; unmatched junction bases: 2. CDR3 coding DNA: TGTGCCAGCAGTTTATCTAGCGGGGGGGCGGATACGCAGTATTTT. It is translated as CASSLSSGGADTQYF. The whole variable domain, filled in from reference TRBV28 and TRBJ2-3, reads DVKVTQSSRYLVKRTGEKVFLECVQDMDHENMFWYRQDPGLGLRLIYFSYDVKMKEKGDIPEGYSVSREKKERFSLILESASTNQTSMYLCASSLSSGGADTQYFGPGTRLTVL.

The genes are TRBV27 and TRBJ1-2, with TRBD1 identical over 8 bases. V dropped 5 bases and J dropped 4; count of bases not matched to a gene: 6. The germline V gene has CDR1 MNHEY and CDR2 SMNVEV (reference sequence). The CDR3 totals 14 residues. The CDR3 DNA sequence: TGTGCCAGCAGTAGGACAGGGCAATTCTATGGCTACACCTTC. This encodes CASSRTGQFYGYTF.

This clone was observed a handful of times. CDR3 nucleotides: TGTGCCAGCAAGGCAGGGGAACTGGTCTACGAGCAGTACTTC. Translated, it gives CASKAGELVYEQYF. This rearrangement joins TRBV25-1 to TRBJ2-7; maybe TRBD1 (6 bases). The CDR3 loop spans 14 amino acids. V was trimmed by 7 bases and J by 3 bases, leaving 16 bases between them. CDR1 is MGHDK, CDR2 SYGVNS, per germline.

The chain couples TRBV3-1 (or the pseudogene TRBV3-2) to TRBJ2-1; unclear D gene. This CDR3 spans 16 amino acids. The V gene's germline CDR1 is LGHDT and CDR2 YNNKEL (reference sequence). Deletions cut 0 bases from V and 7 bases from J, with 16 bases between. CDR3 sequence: CASSQEIASRRNEQFF. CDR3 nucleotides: TGTGCCAGCAGCCAAGAGATAGCTTCCCGTCGGAATGAGCAGTTCTTC.

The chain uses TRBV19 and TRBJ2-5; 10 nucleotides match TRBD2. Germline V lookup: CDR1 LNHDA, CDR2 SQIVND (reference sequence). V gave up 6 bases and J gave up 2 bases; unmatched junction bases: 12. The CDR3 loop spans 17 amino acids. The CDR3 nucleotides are TGTGCCAGTAGCGTGTCCAGTCCAGCGGGAGGGCAAGAGACCCAGTACTTC. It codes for CASSVSSPAGGQETQYF.

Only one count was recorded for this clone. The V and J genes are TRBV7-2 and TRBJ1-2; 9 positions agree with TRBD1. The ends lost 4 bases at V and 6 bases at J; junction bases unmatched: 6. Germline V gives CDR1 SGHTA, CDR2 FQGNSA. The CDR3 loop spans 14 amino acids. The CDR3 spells CASSSNGQGHGYTF. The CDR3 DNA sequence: TGTGCCAGCAGCTCAAACGGACAGGGGCATGGCTACACCTTC.